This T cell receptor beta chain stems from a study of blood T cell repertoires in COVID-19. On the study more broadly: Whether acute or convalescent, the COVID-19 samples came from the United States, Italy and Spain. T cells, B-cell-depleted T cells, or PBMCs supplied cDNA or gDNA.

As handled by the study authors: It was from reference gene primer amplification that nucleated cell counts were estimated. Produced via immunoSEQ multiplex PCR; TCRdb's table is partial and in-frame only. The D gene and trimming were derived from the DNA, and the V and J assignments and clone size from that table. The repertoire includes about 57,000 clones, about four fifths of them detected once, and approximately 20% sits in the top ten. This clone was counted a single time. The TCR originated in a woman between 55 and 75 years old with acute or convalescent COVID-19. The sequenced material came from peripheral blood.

The DNA for the CDR3 is TGTGCCAGCAGTCCCTGGGACGGGACAACCTACGAGCAGTACTTC. It codes for CASSPWDGTTYEQYF. The gene calls are TRBV27 and TRBJ2-7; perhaps TRBD1 as D (6 bases). Trimming cost V 5 bases and J 2 bases, with 16 bases left between them. Germline V gives CDR1 MNHEY, CDR2 SMNVEV (reference sequence). This CDR3 comprises 15 residues.